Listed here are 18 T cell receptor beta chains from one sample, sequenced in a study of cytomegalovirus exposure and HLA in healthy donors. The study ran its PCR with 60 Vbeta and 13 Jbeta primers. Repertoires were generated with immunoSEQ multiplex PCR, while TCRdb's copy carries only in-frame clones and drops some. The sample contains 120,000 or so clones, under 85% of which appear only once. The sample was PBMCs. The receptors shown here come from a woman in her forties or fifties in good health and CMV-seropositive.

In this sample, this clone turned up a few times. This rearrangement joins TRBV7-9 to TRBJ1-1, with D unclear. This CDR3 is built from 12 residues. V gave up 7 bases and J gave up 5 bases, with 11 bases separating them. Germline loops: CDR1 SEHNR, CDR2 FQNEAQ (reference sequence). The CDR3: CASNAGMTEAFF. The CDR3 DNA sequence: TGTGCCAGCAACGCCGGGATGACTGAAGCTTTCTTT.

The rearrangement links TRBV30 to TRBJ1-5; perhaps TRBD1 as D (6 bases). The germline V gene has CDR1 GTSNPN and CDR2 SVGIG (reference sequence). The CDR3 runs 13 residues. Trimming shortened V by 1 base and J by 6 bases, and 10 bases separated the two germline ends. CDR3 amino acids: CAWSGTATQPQHF. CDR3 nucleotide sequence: TGTGCCTGGAGTGGGACAGCGACTCAGCCCCAGCATTTT.

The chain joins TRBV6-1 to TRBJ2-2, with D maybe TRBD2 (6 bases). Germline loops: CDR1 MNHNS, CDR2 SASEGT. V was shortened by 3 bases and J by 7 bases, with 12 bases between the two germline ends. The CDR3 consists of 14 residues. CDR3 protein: CASSDWGVGGELFF. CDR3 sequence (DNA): TGTGCCAGCAGTGATTGGGGGGTTGGCGGGGAGCTGTTTTTT.

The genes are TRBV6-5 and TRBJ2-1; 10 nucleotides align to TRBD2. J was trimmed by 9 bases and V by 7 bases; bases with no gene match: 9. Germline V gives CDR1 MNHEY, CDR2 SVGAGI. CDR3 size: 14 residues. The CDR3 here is CASTPAGGIGEQFF. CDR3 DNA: TGTGCCAGCACCCCAGCGGGGGGGATAGGTGAGCAGTTCTTC.

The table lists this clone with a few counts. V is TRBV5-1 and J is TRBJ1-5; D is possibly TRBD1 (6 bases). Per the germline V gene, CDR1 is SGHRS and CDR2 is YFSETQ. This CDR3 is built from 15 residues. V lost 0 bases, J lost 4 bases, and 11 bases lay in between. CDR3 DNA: TGCGCCAGCAGCTTGGGCACAGGGTCTAATCAGCCCCAGCATTTT. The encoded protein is CASSLGTGSNQPQHF.

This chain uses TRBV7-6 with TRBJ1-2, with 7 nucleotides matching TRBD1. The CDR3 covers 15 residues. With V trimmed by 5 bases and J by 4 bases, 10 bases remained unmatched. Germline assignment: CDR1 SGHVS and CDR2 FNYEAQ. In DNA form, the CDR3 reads TGTGCCAGCAGCGCCCAGGCAGGGGGGACCTATGGCTACACCTTC. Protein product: CASSAQAGGTYGYTF.

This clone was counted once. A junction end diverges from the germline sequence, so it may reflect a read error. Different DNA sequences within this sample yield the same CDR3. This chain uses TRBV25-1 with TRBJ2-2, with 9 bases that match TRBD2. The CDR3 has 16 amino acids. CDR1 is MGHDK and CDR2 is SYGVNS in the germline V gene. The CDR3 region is CASSRIAGVNTGELFF. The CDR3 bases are TGCGCCAGCAGTCGTATAGCGGGGGTGAACACCGGGGAGCTGTTTTTT.

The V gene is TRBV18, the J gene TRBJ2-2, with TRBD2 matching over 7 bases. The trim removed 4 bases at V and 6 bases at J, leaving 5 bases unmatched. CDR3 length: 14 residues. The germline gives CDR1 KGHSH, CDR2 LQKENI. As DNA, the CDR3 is TGTGCCAGCTCACTTCGAGGGAGGGCCGGGGAGCTGTTTTTT. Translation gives CASSLRGRAGELFF.

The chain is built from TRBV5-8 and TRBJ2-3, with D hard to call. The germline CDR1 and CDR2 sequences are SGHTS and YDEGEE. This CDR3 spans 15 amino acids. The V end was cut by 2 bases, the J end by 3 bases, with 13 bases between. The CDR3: CASSFGGAGTDTQYF. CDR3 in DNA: TGTGCCAGCAGCTTTGGTGGCGCCGGGACAGATACGCAGTATTTT.

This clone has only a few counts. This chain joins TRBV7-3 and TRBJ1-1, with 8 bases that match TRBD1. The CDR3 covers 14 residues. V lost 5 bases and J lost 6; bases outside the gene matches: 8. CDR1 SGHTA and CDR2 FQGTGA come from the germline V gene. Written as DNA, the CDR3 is TGTGCCAGCAGCCAACAGGGGGTGGAGGCTGAAGCTTTCTTT. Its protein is CASSQQGVEAEAFF.

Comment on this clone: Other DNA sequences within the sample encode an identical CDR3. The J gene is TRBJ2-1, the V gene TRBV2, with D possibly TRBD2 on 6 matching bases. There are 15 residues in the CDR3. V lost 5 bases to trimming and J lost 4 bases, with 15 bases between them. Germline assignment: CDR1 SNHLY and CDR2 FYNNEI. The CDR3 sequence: CASSPGTGAYNEQFF. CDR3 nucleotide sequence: TGTGCCAGCAGTCCTGGGACGGGAGCGTACAATGAGCAGTTCTTC.

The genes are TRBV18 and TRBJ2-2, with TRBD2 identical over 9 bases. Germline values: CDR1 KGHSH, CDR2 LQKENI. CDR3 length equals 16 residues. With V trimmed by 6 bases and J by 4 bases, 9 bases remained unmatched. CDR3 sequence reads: CASSFTGTSFTGELFF. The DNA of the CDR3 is TGTGCCAGCTCTTTTACCGGGACTAGCTTCACCGGGGAGCTGTTTTTT.

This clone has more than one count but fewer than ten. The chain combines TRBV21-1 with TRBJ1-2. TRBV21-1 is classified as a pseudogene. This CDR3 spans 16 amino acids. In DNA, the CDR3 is TGTGCCAGCAGGGAAAAAATGGACCGAGGGAACTATGGCTACACCTTC. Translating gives CASREKMDRGNYGYTF.

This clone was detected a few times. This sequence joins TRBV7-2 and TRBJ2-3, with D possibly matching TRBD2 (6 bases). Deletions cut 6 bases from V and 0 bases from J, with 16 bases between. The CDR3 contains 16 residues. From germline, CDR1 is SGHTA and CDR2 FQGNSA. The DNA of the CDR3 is TGTGCCAGCAGACAAACGCCGGGACTTAGCACAGATACGCAGTATTTT. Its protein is CASRQTPGLSTDTQYF.

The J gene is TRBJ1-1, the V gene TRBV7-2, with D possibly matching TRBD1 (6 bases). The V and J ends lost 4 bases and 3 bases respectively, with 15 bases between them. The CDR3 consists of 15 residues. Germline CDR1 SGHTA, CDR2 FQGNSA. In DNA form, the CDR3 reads TGTGCCAGCAGCTCGTCAGGGGCGCCTTACACTGAAGCTTTCTTT. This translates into CASSSSGAPYTEAFF.

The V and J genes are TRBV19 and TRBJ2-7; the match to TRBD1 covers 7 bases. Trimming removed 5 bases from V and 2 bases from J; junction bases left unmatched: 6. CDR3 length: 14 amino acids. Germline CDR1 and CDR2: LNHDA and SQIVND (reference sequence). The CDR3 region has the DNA TGTGCCAGTAGTCCGACAGGGATTACCTACGAGCAGTACTTC. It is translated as CASSPTGITYEQYF.

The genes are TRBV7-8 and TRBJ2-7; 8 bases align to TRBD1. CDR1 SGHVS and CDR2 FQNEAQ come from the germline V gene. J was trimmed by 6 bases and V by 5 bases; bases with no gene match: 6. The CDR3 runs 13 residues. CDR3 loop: CASSPGTGREQYF. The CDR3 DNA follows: TGTGCCAGCAGCCCTGGGACAGGACGCGAGCAGTACTTC.

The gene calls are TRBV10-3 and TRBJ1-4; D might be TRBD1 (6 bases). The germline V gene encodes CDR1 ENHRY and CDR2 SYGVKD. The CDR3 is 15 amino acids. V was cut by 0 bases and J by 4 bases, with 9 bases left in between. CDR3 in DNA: TGTGCCATCAGTGAGTCCCCCAGGGGTAATGAAAAACTGTTTTTT. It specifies CAISESPRGNEKLFF.